This T cell receptor beta chain was identified during a study of cytomegalovirus exposure and HLA in healthy donors (dated by TCRdb to 2016 to 2017). About the study as a whole: In an earlier analysis of under 750 of the donors, about 260 Gb of sequence data and just under 120 million unique TCR beta sequences from roughly 180 million T cells were reported. Every discovery cohort repertoire had been produced on one sequencing platform. An earlier analysis of 500 to 750 of the donors applied high-throughput TCR beta sequencing to assess whether each TCR beta V gene segment acted as functional or pseudogenic. The T cell repertoires of several hundred subjects were profiled by immunosequencing and related to cytomegalovirus serostatus. Four or five DR-DQ haplotypes were handled as single units for association and clustering because linkage in the cohort was strong. Of the roughly 400 genotyped donors, about 80% fell in the genetic ancestry cluster associated with self-reported Caucasian donors. Along with the approximately 700-subject first cohort, a separate validation cohort of over 90 different subjects was used. Both class I and class II loci were covered by HLA typing, at four-digit resolution. The number of donors typed differed by locus, with about 629-630 for A, B, C, DRB1 and DQB1, roughly 550 for DQA1, 606 for DPA1, and under 490 for DPB1. Rather than using new phenotypic data, the later analysis identified candidate immune exposures from TCR beta sequences and from how often those sequences occurred across donors. A later analysis re-examined previously published TCR beta repertoires from hundreds of donors and added high-resolution HLA genotyping to investigate patterns of TCR occurrence. On average, about 240,000 unique TCR beta nucleotide sequences were sequenced per donor among a few hundred genotyped donors of the cohort, with roughly 18% of those sequences being non-productive. The study was designed to test whether signatures of past pathogen exposure could be identified by cataloging public T cell receptors. Alongside the repertoire data, information on donor age, sex, ethnicity and CMV serostatus was compiled. In a later genetic analysis, genome-wide SNP genotypes for about 65% of the roughly 700 donors were used, and that subset was treated as a discovery cohort. Approximately 330 gigabases of sequencing data and around 88 million unique TCR sequences made up an early release that covered several hundred HLA-typed donors. To predict cytomegalovirus infection status, the study combined high-throughput TCR immunosequencing, statistical association of individual TCRs with disease status, and machine learning.

This clone was counted between two and nine times. The clone's antigen remains unknown. Per-nucleotide qualities are absent, and no much larger clonotype sits a single base away. The library was produced with the immunoSEQ multiplex PCR assay. The multiplex PCR relied on a mix of 60 forward primers for TCR Vbeta segments and 13 reverse primers for TCR Jbeta segments. Amplification of the CDR3 region of rearranged TCR beta genes was performed with a multiplex PCR assay on genomic DNA. On the Illumina HiSeq System, the amplified TCR beta libraries were sequenced as 87-base-pair reads. The authors' pipeline ran thus. Across the 500 to 850 repertoires, a later analysis counted roughly 77 million unique TCR beta chains, 8.5 million to 12 million of which were shared by at least two donors. Raw reads were error-corrected and collapsed into unique sequences with a nearest-neighbor algorithm that merged closely related sequences to remove PCR and sequencing errors. Alignment of CDR3 sequences to IMGT reference sequences was used to assign V, D and J gene segments. Each retained sequence needed at least a six-nucleotide match to both a V gene segment and a J gene segment. A rearrangement counted as productive if the CDR3 had no stop codons and remained in frame with V and J, and every other rearrangement counted as non-productive. Following IMGT convention, CDR3 was defined as the stretch from the second conserved V-encoded cysteine up to the conserved J-encoded phenylalanine. The earlier analysis of a few hundred of the donors excluded any sequence lacking an unambiguous match to a single V gene segment. In an earlier analysis of approximately 610 of the donors, V segments were called functional above 56.7% productive rearrangements and were called segregating when the between-donor standard deviation exceeded 5%. To diagnose cytomegalovirus status from the catalog of TCR beta chain sequences, a statistical classification framework was built. In a later analysis, V and J genes were assigned by comparing TCR nucleotide sequences against IMGT/GENE-DB human TR gene sequences. Using the TCRdist pipeline, a later analysis assigned CDR3 sequences along with most-parsimonious VDJ recombination scenarios. In a later analysis, every TCR beta chain was defined by the combination of its CDR3 amino acid sequence and its V-gene family, and reads without a unique V-gene family were dropped. In a later analysis, around 600 highly shared, low-generation-probability nucleotide sequences were removed to address suspected cross-contamination and a sequencing artifact. For each public chain, a later analysis derived a clonal expansion index from normalized ranks of inferred template counts within each repertoire. In a later analysis, generation probabilities were computed with a VDJ recombination model fitted to out-of-frame rearrangements, and the resulting probabilities were checked against IGoR. In a later analysis, hypergeometric tests were used to score TCR-TCR, TCR-HLA and TCR-CMV co-occurrence, with a repertoire-size bias correction applied to TCR pairs. To estimate false discovery rates, a later analysis permuted the HLA or CMV assignments 20 times. In a later analysis, co-occurring TCRs were grouped with DBSCAN, and TCRdist sequence similarity was added when clustering was performed within HLA-allele-positive subsets. Repertoires with fewer than 30,000 or more than 120,000 public chains, plus five repertoires with anomalous nucleotide sharing, were excluded from co-occurrence clustering. The table comes from immuneACCESS by way of TCRdb, which keeps in-frame sequences with V and J called. Part of the clones is missing from these tables; in studies checked, under half for an unresolved V gene and the rest for unknown reasons. V and J calls and clone size are as listed in that table; D and trimming were resolved from the DNA. Present in this sample are around 100,000 clones, less than 80% of which were seen just once. The leading ten clones occupy around 4% of the sample.

The paper's findings and limits, for the study overall: According to the authors, the approach could potentially be generalized to other disease states and immunological phenotypes. In an earlier analysis of some 500 of the donors, most TCR beta V segments were observed in productive rearrangements about 87% or about 30% of the time, broadly matching IMGT annotations. Several of the top co-occurrence clusters appeared to be linked to parvovirus B19, influenza, CMV and Epstein-Barr virus, according to a later analysis. Linkage disequilibrium might explain the correlated functional status among segregating V segments, but an unknown experimental factor could not be excluded. In this cohort, only TCR beta chains were sequenced, and detectable features were limited by the absence of alpha or paired-chain data. Specific HLA alleles were associated with over 15,000 TCR beta sequences at a false discovery rate of 0.05 in a later analysis. In a later analysis, the rate of TCR association differed among HLA loci, with DRB1 alleles having the most associated TCRs and HLA-C alleles having the fewest. The earlier analysis of 587 of the donors excluded about 16 rarely observed V segments, including chromosome 9 orphons, because counts were too low. The study listed over 150 TCR beta chains as associated with cytomegalovirus. Cytomegalovirus status was reported to be diagnosed by the classifier with high specificity and sensitivity in both the original and validation cohorts. Compared with the roughly 700-donor mean, donors in an Asian-associated ancestry cluster had fewer N-insertions in productive TCRs, according to a later genetic analysis. Some IMGT-functional V segments, including TRBV6-2 and TRBV6-3, could not be told apart with the 87-base-pair reads, so those segments were excluded. In a later analysis, HLA-associated TCR beta chains showed more clonal expansion and lower generation probabilities than non-associated chains that were equally common. A cluster of highly shared sequence variants was judged likely to be a technical artifact of the sequencing pipeline. The only immune exposure information available for the cohort was CMV serostatus. The presence/absence analyses assumed that sequencing depth was roughly uniform across donors, and that assumption may not be true. Assigning TCR associations to individual alleles was difficult when HLA alleles, especially DR and DQ, strongly co-occurred. Most TCR sequences were observed very rarely across donors, whereas some public TCRs were present in many individuals. Most CMV-associated TCR beta chains appeared to be HLA-restricted in a later analysis, and the HLA associations seemed to be driven largely by CMV exposure. Because HLA typing was missing for some donors at each locus, association tests included only the typed subset. An association between a missense DCLRE1C variant and V-gene and J-gene trimming of TCR beta chains was found in a later genetic analysis and replicated in an independent cohort. A few of the identified cytomegalovirus-associated TCR beta chains were confirmed in vitro to be specific for cytomegalovirus antigens. A further reported finding was that TCR beta sequences accurately predicted the HLA-A and HLA-B alleles for most subjects in the first cohort.

Trimming takes 6 bases from V and 2 bases from J, and the germline ends sit 10 bases apart. The CDR3 measures 14 amino acids from cysteine to phenylalanine. Of the read, only the CDR3 DNA is kept; its 42 bases are in frame from base 1. The germline V gene (reference sequence) specifies MNHEY as CDR1 and SMNVEV as CDR2. The cohort was made up of roughly 670 healthy bone marrow donors. Cohort members were all nominally healthy when sampled, although unrecorded immune exposures were likely present. The donor tested CMV seronegative, placing the donor among the 350 to 400 seronegative members of the cohort. Each donor provided a peripheral blood sample, and peripheral blood mononuclear cells were used for TCR beta sequencing. Genomic DNA extraction from the blood cell samples was performed with the Qiagen DNeasy Blood Extraction Kit.

The origin of this receptor is a man between 35 and 55 years old in good health and CMV-seronegative. Source material: PBMCs. The chain is made from TRBV27 and TRBJ2-2; no D gene call is confident. The CDR3: CASRLADNTGELFF. The DNA sequence reads TGTGCCAGCAGGTTAGCAGATAACACCGGGGAGCTGTTTTTT.